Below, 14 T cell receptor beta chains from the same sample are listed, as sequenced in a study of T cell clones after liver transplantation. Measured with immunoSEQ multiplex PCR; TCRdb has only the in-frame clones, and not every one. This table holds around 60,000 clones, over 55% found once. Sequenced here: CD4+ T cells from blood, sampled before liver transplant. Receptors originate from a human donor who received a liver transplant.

The CDR3 is CASSLGTGGNEQFF. CDR3 bases: TGCGCCAGCAGCCTGGGGACAGGGGGCAATGAGCAGTTCTTC. This chain connects TRBV5-1 to TRBJ2-1; 11 bases agree with TRBD1. Germline assignment: CDR1 SGHRS and CDR2 YFSETQ. Losses at the gene ends were 4 bases for V and 6 bases for J; bases not matched to a gene: 3. CDR3 size: 14 residues.

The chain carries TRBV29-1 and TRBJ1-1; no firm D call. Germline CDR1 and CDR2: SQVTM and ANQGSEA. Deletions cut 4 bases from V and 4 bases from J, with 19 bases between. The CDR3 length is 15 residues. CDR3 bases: TGCAGCGTTGTCCCGGCAGGCCCCGAGCTCACTGAAGCTTTCTTT. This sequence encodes CSVVPAGPELTEAFF.

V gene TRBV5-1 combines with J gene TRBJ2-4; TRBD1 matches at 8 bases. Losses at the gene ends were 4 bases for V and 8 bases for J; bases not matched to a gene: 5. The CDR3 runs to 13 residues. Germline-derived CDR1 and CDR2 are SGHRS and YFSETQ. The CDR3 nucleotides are TGCGCCAGCAGCCCTCTACAGGGGGACATTCAGTACTTC. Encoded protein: CASSPLQGDIQYF.

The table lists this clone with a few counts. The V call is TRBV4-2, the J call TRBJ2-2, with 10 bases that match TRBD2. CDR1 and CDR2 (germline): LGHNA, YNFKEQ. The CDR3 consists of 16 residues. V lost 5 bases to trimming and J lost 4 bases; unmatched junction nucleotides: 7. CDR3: CASSLYSGGITGELFF. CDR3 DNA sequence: TGTGCCAGCAGCTTGTATAGCGGGGGGATCACCGGGGAGCTGTTTTTT.

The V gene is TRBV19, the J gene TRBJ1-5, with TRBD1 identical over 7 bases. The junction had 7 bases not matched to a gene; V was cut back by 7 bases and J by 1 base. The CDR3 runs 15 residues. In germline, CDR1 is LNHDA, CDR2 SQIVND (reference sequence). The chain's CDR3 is CASTLGTASNQPQHF. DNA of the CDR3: TGTGCCAGTACCCTCGGGACAGCAAGCAATCAGCCCCAGCATTTT.

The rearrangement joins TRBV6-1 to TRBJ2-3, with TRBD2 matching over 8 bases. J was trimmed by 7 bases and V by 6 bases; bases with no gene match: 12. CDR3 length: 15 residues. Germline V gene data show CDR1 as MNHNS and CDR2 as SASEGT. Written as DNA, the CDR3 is TGTGCCAGCAGCGAGCCGAGCGGGGGTCCGAATACGCAGTATTTT. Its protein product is CASSEPSGGPNTQYF.

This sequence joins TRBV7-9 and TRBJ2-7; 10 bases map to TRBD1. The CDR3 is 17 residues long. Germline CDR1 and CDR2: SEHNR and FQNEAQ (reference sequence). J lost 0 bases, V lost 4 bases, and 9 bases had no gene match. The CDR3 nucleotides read TGTGCCAGCAGCTCCGGGACAGGGGACCCATACTCCTACGAGCAGTACTTC. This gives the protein CASSSGTGDPYSYEQYF.

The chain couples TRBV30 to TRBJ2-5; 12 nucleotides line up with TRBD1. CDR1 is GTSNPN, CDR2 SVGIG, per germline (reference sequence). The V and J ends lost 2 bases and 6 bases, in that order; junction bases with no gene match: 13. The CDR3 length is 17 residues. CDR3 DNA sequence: TGTGCCTGGAGTCTTGGGTCCGGGACAGGGGGCCGTAAGACCCAGTACTTC. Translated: CAWSLGSGTGGRKTQYF.

The CDR3 coding sequence is TGTGCCTGGTCCGATTTTAGGGGTCTCCAGGGGTTGAACACTGAAGCTTTCTTT. Amino acid sequence: CAWSDFRGLQGLNTEAFF. This sequence joins TRBV30 and TRBJ1-1; TRBD1 is a possible D gene (6 bases). Germline loops: CDR1 GTSNPN, CDR2 SVGIG (reference sequence). Trimming shortened V by 5 bases and J by 0 bases, and 25 bases separated the two germline ends. This CDR3 contains 18 residues.

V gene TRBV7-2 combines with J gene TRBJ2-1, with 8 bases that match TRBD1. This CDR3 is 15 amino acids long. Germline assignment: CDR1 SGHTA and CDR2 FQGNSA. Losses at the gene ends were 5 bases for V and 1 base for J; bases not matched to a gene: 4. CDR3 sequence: CASSPNRGSYNEQFF. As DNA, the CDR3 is TGTGCCAGCAGCCCTAACAGGGGGTCCTACAATGAGCAGTTCTTC.

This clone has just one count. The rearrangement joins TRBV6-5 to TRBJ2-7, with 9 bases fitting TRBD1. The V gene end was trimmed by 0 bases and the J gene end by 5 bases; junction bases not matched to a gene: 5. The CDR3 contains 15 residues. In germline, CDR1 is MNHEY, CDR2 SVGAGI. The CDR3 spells CASSYSRDRVHEQYF. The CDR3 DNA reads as TGTGCCAGCAGTTACTCCCGGGACAGGGTCCACGAGCAGTACTTC.

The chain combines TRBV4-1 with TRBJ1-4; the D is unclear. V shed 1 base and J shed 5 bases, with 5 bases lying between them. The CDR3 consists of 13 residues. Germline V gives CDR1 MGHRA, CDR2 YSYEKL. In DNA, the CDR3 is TGCGCCAGCAGCCAAGTATTGAATGAAAAACTGTTTTTT. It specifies CASSQVLNEKLFF.

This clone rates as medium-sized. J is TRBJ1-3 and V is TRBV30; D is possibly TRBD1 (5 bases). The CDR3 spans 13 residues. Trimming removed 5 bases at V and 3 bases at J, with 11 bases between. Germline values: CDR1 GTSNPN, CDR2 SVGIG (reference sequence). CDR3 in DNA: TGTGCCTGGGCGCAGGGCGTTGGAAACACCATATATTTT. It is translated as CAWAQGVGNTIYF.

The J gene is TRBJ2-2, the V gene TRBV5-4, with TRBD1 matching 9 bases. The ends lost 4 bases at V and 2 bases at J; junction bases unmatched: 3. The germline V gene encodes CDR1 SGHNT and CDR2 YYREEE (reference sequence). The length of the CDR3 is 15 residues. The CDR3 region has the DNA TGTGCCAGCAGCCCGGACAGGGGTAACACCGGGGAGCTGTTTTTT. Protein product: CASSPDRGNTGELFF. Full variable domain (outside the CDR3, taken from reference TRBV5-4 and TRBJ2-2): ETGVTQSPTHLIKTRGQQVTLRCSSQSGHNTVSWYQQALGQGPQFIFQYYREEENGRGNFPPRFSGLQFPNYSSELNVNALELDDSALYLCASSPDRGNTGELFFGEGSRLTVL.